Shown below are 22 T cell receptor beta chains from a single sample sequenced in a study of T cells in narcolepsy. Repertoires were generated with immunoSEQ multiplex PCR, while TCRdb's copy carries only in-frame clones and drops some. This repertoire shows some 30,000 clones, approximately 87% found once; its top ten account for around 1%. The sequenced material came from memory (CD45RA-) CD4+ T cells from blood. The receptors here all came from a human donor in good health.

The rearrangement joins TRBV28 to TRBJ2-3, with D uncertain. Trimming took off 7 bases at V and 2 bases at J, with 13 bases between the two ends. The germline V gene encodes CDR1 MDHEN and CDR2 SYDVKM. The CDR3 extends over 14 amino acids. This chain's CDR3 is CASNPPTFTDTQYF. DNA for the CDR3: TGTGCCAGCAACCCCCCGACTTTCACAGATACGCAGTATTTT.

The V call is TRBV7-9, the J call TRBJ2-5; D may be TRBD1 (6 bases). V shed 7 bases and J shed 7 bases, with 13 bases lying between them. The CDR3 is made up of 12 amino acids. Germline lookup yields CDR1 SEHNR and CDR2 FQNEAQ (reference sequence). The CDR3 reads CASNSGVGTQYF. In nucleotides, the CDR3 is TGTGCCAGCAACTCAGGGGTGGGGACCCAGTACTTC.

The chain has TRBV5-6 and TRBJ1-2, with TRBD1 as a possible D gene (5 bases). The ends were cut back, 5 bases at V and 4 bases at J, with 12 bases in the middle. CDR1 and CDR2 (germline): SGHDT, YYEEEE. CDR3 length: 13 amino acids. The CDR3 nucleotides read TGTGCCAGCAGTGGGGGTGAGGGCTATGGCTACACCTTC. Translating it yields CASSGGEGYGYTF.

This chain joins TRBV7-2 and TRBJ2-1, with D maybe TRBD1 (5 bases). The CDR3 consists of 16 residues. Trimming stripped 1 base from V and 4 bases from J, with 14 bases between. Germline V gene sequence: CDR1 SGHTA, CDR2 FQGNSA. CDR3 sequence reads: CASSLGPSTEYNEQFF. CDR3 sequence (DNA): TGTGCCAGCAGCTTAGGCCCCTCGACAGAGTACAATGAGCAGTTCTTC.

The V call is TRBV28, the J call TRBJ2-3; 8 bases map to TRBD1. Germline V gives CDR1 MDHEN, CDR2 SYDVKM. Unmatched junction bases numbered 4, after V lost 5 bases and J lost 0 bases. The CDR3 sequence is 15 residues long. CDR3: CASSQDRDSTDTQYF. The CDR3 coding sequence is TGTGCCAGCAGTCAGGACAGGGATAGCACAGATACGCAGTATTTT.

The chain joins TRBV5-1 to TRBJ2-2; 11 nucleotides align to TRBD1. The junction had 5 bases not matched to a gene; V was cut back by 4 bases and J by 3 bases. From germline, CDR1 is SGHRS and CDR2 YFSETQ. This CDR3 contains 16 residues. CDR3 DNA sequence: TGCGCCAGCAGCACGGGACAGGGGGGTGACACCGGGGAGCTGTTTTTT. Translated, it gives CASSTGQGGDTGELFF.

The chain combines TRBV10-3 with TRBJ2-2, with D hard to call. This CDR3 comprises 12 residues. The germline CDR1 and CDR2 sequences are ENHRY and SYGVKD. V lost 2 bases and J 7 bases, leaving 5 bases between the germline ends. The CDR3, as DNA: TGTGCCATCAGTGAGATTGACGGGGAGCTGTTTTTT. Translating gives CAISEIDGELFF.

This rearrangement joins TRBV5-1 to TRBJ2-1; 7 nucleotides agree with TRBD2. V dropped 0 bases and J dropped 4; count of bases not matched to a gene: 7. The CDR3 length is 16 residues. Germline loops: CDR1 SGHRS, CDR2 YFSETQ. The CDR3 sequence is CASSLGLLAVYNEQFF. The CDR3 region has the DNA TGCGCCAGCAGCTTGGGATTGCTAGCGGTTTACAATGAGCAGTTCTTC.

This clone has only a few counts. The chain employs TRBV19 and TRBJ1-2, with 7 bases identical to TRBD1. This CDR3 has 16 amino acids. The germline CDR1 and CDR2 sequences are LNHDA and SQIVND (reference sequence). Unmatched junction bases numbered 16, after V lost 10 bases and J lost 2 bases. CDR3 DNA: TGTGCCACTTTTCAAATTTGGGACAGCGTCAACTATGGCTACACCTTC. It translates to CATFQIWDSVNYGYTF.

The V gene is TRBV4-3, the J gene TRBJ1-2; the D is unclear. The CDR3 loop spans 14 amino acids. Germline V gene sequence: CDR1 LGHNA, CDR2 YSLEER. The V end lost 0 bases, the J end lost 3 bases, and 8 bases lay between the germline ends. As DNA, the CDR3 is TGCGCCAGCAGCCAAGAATCCCAGTACTATGGCTACACCTTC. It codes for CASSQESQYYGYTF.

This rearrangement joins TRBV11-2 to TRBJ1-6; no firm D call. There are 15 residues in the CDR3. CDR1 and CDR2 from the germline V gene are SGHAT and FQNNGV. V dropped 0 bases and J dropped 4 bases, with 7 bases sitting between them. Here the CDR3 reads CASSLDDNYNSPLHF. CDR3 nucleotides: TGTGCCAGCAGCTTAGACGATAATTATAATTCACCCCTCCACTTT.

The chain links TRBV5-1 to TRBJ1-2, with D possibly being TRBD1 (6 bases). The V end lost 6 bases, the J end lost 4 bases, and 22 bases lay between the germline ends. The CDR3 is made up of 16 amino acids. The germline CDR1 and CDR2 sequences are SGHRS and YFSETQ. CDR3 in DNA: TGCGCCAGCACAGACGAGGGAAAGGGAGGGGGCTATGGCTACACCTTC. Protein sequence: CASTDEGKGGGYGYTF.

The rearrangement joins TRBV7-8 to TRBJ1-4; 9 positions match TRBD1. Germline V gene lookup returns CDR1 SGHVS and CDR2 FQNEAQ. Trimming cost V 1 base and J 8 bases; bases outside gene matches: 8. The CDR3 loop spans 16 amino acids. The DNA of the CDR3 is TGTGCCAGCAGCTTAGAGCGTCCCGGGACAGGGGAAAAACTGTTTTTT. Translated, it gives CASSLERPGTGEKLFF.

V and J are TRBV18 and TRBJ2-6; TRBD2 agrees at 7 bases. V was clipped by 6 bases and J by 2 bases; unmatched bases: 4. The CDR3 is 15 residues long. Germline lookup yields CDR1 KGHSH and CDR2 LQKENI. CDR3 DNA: TGTGCCAGCTCCCCCGGACTAGCTGGGGCCAACGTCCTGACTTTC. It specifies CASSPGLAGANVLTF.

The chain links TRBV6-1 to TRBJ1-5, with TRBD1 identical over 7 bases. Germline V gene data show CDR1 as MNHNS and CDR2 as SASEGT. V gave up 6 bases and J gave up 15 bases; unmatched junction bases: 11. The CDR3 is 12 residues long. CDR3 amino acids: CASRSTDRARHF. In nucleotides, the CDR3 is TGTGCCAGCAGATCTACTGACAGGGCCCGGCATTTT.

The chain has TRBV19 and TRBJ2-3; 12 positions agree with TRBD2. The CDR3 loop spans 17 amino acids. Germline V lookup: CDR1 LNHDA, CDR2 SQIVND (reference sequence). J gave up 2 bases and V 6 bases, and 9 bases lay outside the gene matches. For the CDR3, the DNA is TGTGCCAGTAGATCAATACTAGCGGGGGGCCCCACAGATACGCAGTATTTT. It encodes CASRSILAGGPTDTQYF. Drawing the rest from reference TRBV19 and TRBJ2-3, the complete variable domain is DGGITQSPKYLFRKEGQNVTLSCEQNLNHDAMYWYRQDPGQGLRLIYYSQIVNDFQKGDIAEGYSVSREKKESFPLTVTSAQKNPTAFYLCASRSILAGGPTDTQYFGPGTRLTVL.

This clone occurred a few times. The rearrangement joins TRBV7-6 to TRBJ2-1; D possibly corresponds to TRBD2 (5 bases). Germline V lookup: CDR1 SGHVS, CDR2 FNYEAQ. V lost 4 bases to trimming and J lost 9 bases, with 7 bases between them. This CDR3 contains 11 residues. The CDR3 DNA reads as TGTGCCAGCAGCTCGAGGGCTGAGCAGTTCTTC. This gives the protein CASSSRAEQFF.

The CDR3, as DNA: TGTGCCAGCAGCTCAAGGACAGGGTCGGACACCGGGGAGCTGTTTTTT. This gives the protein CASSSRTGSDTGELFF. The chain is built from TRBV7-3 and TRBJ2-2; 8 bases match TRBD1. The CDR3 contains 16 residues. CDR1 and CDR2 (germline): SGHTA, FQGTGA. V lost 4 bases to trimming and J lost 3 bases; unmatched junction nucleotides: 7.

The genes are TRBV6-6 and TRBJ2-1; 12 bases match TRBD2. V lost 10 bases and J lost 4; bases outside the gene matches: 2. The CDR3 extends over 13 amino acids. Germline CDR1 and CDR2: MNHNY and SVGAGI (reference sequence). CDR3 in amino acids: CATTSGSYNEQFF. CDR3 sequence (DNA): TGTGCCACGACTAGCGGGAGTTACAATGAGCAGTTCTTC.

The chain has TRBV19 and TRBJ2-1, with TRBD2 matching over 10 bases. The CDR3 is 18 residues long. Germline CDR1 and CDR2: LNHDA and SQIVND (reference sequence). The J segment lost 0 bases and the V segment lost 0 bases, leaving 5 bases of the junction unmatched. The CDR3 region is CASSIDRASGGSYNEQFF. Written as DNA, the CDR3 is TGTGCCAGTAGTATAGATCGGGCTAGCGGGGGCTCCTACAATGAGCAGTTCTTC.

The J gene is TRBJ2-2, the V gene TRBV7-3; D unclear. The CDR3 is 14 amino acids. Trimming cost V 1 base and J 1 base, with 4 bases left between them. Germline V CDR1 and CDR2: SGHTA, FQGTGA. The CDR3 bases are TGTGCCAGCAGCTTAAAGCTGAACACCGGGGAGCTGTTTTTT. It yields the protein CASSLKLNTGELFF.

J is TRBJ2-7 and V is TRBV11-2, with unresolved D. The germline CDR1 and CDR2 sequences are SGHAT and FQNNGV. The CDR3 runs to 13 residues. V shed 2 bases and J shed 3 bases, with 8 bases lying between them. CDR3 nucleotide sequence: TGTGCCAGCAGCTTATCAGACCTCTACGAGCAGTACTTC. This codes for CASSLSDLYEQYF.